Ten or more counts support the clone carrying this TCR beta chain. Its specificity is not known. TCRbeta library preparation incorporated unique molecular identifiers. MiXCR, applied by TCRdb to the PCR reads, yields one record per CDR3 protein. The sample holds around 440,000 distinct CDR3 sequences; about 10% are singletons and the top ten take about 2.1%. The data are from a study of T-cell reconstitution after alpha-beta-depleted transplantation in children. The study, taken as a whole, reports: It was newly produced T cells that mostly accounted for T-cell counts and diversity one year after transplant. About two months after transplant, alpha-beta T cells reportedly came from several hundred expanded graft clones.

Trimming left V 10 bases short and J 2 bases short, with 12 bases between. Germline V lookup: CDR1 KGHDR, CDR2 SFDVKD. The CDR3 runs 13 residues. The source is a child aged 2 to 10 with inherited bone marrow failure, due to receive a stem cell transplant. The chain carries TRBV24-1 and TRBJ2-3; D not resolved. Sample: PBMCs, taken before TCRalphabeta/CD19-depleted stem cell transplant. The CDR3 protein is CATPPQFTDTQYF. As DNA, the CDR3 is TGTGCCACTCCCCCCCAGTTCACAGATACGCAGTATTTT.